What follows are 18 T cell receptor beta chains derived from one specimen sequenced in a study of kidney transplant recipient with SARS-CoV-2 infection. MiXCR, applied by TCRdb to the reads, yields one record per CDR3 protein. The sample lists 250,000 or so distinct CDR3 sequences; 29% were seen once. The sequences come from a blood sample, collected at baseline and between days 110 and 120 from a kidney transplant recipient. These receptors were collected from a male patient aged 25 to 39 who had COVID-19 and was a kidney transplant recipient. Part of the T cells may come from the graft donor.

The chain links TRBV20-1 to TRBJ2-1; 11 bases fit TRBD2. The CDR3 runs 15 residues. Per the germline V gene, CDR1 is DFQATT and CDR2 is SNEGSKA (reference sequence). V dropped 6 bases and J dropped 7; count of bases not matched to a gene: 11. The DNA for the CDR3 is TGCAGTGCCCCCTTGGGGACTAGCGGCACGAATGAGCAGTTCTTC. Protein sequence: CSAPLGTSGTNEQFF.

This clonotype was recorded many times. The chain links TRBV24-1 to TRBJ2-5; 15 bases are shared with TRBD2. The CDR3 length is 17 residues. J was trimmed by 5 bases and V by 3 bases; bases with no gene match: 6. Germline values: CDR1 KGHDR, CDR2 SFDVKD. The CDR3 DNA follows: TGTGCCACCAGTGATCCCCGGACTAGCGGGAGGGTCGAGACCCAGTACTTC. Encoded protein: CATSDPRTSGRVETQYF.

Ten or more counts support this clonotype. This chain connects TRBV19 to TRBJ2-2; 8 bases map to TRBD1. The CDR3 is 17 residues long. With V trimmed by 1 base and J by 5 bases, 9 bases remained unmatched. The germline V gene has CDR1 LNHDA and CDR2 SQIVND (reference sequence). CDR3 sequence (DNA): TGTGCCAGTAGTATAGGTTGGACAGGGATTGGGACCGGGGAGCTGTTTTTT. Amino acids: CASSIGWTGIGTGELFF.

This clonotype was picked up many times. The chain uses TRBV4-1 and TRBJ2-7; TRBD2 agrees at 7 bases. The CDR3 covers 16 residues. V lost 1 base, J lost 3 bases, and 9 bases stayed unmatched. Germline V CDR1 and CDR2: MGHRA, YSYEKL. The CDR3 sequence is CASSQGWGGRDYEQYF. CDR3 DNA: TGCGCCAGCAGCCAAGGTTGGGGGGGGAGAGACTACGAGCAGTACTTC.

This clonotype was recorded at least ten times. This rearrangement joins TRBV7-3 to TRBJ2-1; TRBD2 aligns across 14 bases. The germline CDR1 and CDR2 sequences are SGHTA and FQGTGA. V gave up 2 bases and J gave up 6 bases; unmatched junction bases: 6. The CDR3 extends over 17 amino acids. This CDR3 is CASSLYPGLAGVNEQFF. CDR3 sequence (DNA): TGTGCCAGCAGCTTATACCCGGGACTAGCGGGAGTCAATGAGCAGTTCTTC.

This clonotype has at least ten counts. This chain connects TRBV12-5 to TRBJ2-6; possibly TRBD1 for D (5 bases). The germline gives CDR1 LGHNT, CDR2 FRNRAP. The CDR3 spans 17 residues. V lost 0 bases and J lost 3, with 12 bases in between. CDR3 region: CASGLVLWGVGANVLTF. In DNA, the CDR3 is TGTGCTAGTGGTTTGGTACTTTGGGGCGTTGGGGCCAACGTCCTGACTTTC.

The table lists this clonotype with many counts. The CDR3 region has the DNA TGTGCCAGCACTAGCGACAGGGGACTCTATGGCTACACCTTC. This gives the protein CASTSDRGLYGYTF. V gene TRBV6-5 combines with J gene TRBJ1-2; 8 bases line up with TRBD1. V lost 7 bases to trimming and J lost 4 bases; unmatched junction nucleotides: 8. CDR3 length: 14 residues. Per the germline V gene, CDR1 is MNHEY and CDR2 is SVGAGI.

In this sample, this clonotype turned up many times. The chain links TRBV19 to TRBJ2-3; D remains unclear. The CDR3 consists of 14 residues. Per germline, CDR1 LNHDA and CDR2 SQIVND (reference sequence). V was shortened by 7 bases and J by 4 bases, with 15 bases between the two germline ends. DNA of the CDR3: TGTGCCAGTACATCTCCAGGTGAGGCAGATACGCAGTATTTT. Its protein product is CASTSPGEADTQYF.

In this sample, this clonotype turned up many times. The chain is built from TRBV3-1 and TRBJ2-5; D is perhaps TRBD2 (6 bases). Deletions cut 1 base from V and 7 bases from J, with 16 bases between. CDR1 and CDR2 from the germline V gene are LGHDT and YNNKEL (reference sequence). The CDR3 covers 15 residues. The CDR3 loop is CASSQVAGLGGTQYF. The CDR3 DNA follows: TGTGCCAGCAGCCAAGTCGCGGGACTCGGGGGGACCCAGTACTTC.

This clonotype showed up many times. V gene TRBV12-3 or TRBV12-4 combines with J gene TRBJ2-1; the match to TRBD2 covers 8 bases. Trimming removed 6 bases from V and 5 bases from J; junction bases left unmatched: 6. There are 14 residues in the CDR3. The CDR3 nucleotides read TGTGCCAGCAGCCAGAGCGGGAGTGACAATGAGCAGTTCTTC. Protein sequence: CASSQSGSDNEQFF.

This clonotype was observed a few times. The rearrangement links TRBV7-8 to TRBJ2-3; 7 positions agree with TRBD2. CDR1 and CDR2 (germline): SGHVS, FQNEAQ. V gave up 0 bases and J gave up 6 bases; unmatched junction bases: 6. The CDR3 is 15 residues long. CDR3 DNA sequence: TGTGCCAGCAGCTTAGCGGGAGGGCCGAGCGATACGCAGTATTTT. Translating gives CASSLAGGPSDTQYF. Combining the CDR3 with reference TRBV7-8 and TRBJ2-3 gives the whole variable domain GAGVSQSPRYKVAKRGQDVALRCDPISGHVSLFWYQQALGQGPEFLTYFQNEAQLDKSGLPSDRFFAERPEGSVSTLKIQRTQQEDSAVYLCASSLAGGPSDTQYFGPGTRLTVL.

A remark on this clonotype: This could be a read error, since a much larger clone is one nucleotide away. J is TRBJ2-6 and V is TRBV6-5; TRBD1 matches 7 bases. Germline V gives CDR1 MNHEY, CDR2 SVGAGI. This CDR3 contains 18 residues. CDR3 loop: CASNLKGEGAKGANVPTF. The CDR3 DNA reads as TGTGCCAGCAACTTGAAAGGTGAGGGGGCGAAGGGGGCCAACGTCCCGACTTTC.

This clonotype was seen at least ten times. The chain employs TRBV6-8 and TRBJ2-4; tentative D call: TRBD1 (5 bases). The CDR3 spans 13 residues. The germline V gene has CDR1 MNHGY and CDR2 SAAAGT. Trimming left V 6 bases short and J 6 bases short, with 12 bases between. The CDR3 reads CASRFGHLNIQYF. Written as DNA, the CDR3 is TGTGCCAGCAGATTCGGACACTTAAACATTCAGTACTTC.

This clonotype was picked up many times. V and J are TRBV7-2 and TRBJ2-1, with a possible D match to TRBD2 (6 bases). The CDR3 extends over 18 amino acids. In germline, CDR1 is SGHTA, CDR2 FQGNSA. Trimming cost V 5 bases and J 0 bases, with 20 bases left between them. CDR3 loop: CASSVVPGGRSSYNEQFF. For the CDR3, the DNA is TGTGCCAGCAGCGTTGTCCCCGGGGGACGGAGCTCCTACAATGAGCAGTTCTTC.

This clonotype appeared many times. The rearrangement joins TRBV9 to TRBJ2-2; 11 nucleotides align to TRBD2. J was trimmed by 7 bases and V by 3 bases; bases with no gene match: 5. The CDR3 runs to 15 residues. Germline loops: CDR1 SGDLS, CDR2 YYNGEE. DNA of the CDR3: TGTGCCAGCAGCGCGACTAGCGGGGTTCTCGGGGAGCTGTTTTTT. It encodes CASSATSGVLGELFF.

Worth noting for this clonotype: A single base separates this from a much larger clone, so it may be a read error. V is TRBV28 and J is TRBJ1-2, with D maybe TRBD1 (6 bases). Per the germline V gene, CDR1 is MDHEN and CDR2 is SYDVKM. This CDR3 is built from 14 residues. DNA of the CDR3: TGTGCCAGCGGTTTGGAGACAGGCGGGTATGGCTACACCTTC. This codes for CASGLETGGYGYTF.

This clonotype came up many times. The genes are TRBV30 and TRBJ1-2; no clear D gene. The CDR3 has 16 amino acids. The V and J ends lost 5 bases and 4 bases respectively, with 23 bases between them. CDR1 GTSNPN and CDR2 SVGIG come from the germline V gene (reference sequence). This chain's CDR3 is CAWHNWRYRKTYGYTF. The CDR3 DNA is TGTGCCTGGCACAATTGGCGTTATAGAAAGACCTATGGCTACACCTTC.

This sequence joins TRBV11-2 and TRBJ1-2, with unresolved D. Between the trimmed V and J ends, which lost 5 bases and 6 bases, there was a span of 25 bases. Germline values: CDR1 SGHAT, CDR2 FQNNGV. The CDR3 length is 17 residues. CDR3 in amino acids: CASSRSATSRKTDGYTF. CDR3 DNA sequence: TGTGCCAGCAGCCGAAGCGCAACAAGCAGAAAGACCGATGGCTACACCTTC.